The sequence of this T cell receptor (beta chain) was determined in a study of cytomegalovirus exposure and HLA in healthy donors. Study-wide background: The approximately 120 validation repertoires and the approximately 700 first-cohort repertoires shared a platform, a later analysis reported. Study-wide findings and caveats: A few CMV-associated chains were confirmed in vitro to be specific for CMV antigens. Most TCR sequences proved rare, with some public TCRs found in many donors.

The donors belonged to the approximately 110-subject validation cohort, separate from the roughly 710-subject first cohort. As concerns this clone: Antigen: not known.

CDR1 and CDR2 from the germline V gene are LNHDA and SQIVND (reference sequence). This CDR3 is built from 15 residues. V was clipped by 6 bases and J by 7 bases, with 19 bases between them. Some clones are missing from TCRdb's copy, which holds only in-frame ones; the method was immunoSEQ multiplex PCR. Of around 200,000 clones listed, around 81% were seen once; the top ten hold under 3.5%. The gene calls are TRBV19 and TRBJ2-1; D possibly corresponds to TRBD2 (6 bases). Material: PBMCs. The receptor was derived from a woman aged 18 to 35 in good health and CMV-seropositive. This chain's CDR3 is CASRTETLAANEQFF. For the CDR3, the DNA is TGTGCCAGTAGAACTGAAACCTTAGCGGCTAATGAGCAGTTCTTC. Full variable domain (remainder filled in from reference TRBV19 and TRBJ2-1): DGGITQSPKYLFRKEGQNVTLSCEQNLNHDAMYWYRQDPGQGLRLIYYSQIVNDFQKGDIAEGYSVSREKKESFPLTVTSAQKNPTAFYLCASRTETLAANEQFFGPGTRLTVL.